A selection of T cell receptor beta chains follows, all from one sample in a study of identical twins. TCRdb re-derived calls from the 5' RACE reads in MiXCR, one entry per CDR3 protein. This sample yields 700,000 or so distinct CDR3 sequences, of which 8.5% to 9.5% are seen a single time; 0.98% belongs to the top ten. This sample also appeared in a second study, on yellow fever vaccine responses in identical twins.

Sequenced: PBMCs. All receptors come from a woman aged 18-30 years in good health. CDR3s include the opening cysteine and the closing phenylalanine or tryptophan. A D gene is named only where the DNA matches it firmly. Not all rows give a size; the values are once, few, many and, for expanded clones, a class.

V,D,size,J,CDR3,DNA
TRBV6-1,TRBD1,many,TRBJ2-7,CASRRQGPPTSYEQYF,TGTGCCAGCAGGCGACAGGGACCACCTACCTCCTACGAGCAGTACTTC
TRBV2,.,.,TRBJ2-7,CASSEPGTWYEQYF,TGTGCCAGCAGTGAACCGGGTACCTGGTACGAGCAGTACTTC
TRBV7-9,.,.,TRBJ2-3,CASSLNLATSTDTQYF,TGTGCCAGCAGCTTAAATCTAGCGACAAGCACAGATACGCAGTATTTT
TRBV6-5,.,few,TRBJ1-2,CASSYPGGKSGYTF,TGTGCCAGCAGTTATCCCGGGGGGAAATCTGGCTACACCTTC
TRBV5-1,TRBD2,few,TRBJ2-7,CASSTHSGTSVLEQYF,TGCGCCAGCAGCACCCATTCTGGGACTAGCGTCCTCGAGCAGTACTTC
TRBV29-1,.,.,TRBJ2-2,CSVDKGNTGELFF,TGCAGCGTTGATAAGGGTAACACCGGGGAGCTGTTTTTT
TRBV3-1,.,many,TRBJ2-7,CASSQDMRYEQYF,TGTGCCAGCAGCCAAGATATGAGGTACGAGCAGTACTTC
TRBV7-2,TRBD2,once,TRBJ2-3,CASSLVGGAGADTQYF,TGTGCCAGCAGCTTGGTGGGGGGTGCGGGAGCAGATACGCAGTATTTT
TRBV6-1,.,few,TRBJ2-3,CASSPGHTTDTQYF,TGTGCCAGCAGTCCAGGACATACCACAGATACGCAGTATTTT
TRBV19,.,few,TRBJ2-7,CASSIPGQTYEQYF,TGTGCCAGTAGTATTCCCGGACAGACCTACGAGCAGTACTTC
TRBV14,.,few,TRBJ1-4,CASSQEMDTKLFF,TGTGCCAGCAGCCAAGAAATGGACACAAAACTGTTTTTT
TRBV6-2/TRBV6-3,TRBD1,.,TRBJ2-4,CASSWTIPGQGDKNIQYF,TGTGCCAGCAGTTGGACAATCCCGGGACAGGGCGACAAAAACATTCAGTACTTC
TRBV19,.,few,TRBJ2-3,CASGRVDTQYF,TGTGCCAGTGGCAGGGTGGATACGCAGTATTTT
TRBV5-1,TRBD1,few,TRBJ2-3,CASSWTGGWTDTQYF,TGCGCCAGCAGCTGGACAGGGGGTTGGACAGATACGCAGTATTTT
TRBV9,.,.,TRBJ2-3,CASSVGVNPTDTQYF,TGTGCCAGCAGCGTAGGGGTGAATCCCACAGATACGCAGTATTTT
TRBV6-1,.,once,TRBJ2-1,CASLLVVGENEQFF,TGTGCCAGCTTGCTGGTAGTTGGGGAGAATGAGCAGTTCTTC
TRBV10-2,.,.,TRBJ1-3,CASSDPRGASSGNTIYF,TGCGCCAGCAGCGACCCTCGAGGGGCCAGCTCTGGAAACACCATATATTTT
TRBV15,.,few,TRBJ1-1,CATSNPLQDATEAFF,TGTGCCACCAGCAACCCATTACAGGACGCGACTGAAGCTTTCTTT
TRBV7-2,TRBD2,many,TRBJ2-4,CASSWGGLSGAKNIQYF,TGTGCCAGCAGCTGGGGAGGGCTTAGTGGGGCCAAAAACATTCAGTACTTC
TRBV7-9,.,few,TRBJ2-3,CASSLPQFTDTQYF,TGTGCCAGCAGCTTACCACAATTCACAGATACGCAGTATTTT
TRBV21-1,.,few,TRBJ2-3,CASSKVWEDTDTQYF,TGTGCCAGCAGCAAAGTCTGGGAAGACACAGATACGCAGTATTTT
TRBV29-1,.,.,TRBJ2-2,CSARDGAWDTGELFF,TGCAGCGCCCGGGATGGGGCTTGGGACACCGGGGAGCTGTTTTTT
TRBV20-1,TRBD1,few,TRBJ2-5,CSAMTGGLETQYF,TGCAGTGCTATGACAGGGGGCTTAGAGACCCAGTACTTC
TRBV28,.,.,TRBJ2-1,CASSSFLGLSSYNEQFF,TGTGCCAGCAGTTCCTTTCTAGGGTTGAGCTCCTACAATGAGCAGTTCTTC
TRBV4-1,.,.,TRBJ2-7,CASSQRGTQTYEQYF,TGCGCCAGCAGCCAAAGGGGAACTCAAACCTACGAGCAGTACTTC
TRBV5-5,TRBD2,few,TRBJ2-7,CASSWGRGGGLEQYF,TGTGCCAGCAGCTGGGGTAGGGGCGGGGGTCTCGAGCAGTACTTC
TRBV20-1,TRBD2,few,TRBJ2-1,CSARVPSGGYSSYNEQFF,TGCAGTGCTAGAGTTCCTAGCGGGGGCTATAGCTCCTACAATGAGCAGTTCTTC
TRBV5-4,.,few,TRBJ2-3,CASSLKGPSGTDTQYF,TGTGCCAGCAGCTTGAAGGGTCCTAGCGGCACAGATACGCAGTATTTT
TRBV27,TRBD1,.,TRBJ2-1,CASSLRKDRGRYNEQFF,TGTGCCAGCAGTTTACGCAAGGACAGGGGGCGCTACAATGAGCAGTTCTTC
TRBV15,.,.,TRBJ1-2,CATSSRGWNYGYTF,TGTGCCACCAGCAGCCGGGGCTGGAACTATGGCTACACCTTC
TRBV4-3,TRBD2,.,TRBJ2-1,CASSQLAGGRYNEQFF,TGCGCCAGCAGCCAACTAGCGGGAGGCCGCTACAATGAGCAGTTCTTC
TRBV5-1,TRBD1,.,TRBJ2-1,CASSLAGGRLNEQFF,TGCGCCAGCAGCTTGGCAGGGGGACGTCTGAATGAGCAGTTCTTC
TRBV4-2,.,many,TRBJ1-2,CASSQGRGAGWDGYTF,TGTGCCAGCAGCCAGGGCCGGGGGGCAGGTTGGGACGGCTACACCTTC
TRBV27,TRBD1,few,TRBJ2-7,CASSLGQGGWNEQYF,TGTGCCAGCAGTTTAGGACAGGGGGGCTGGAACGAGCAGTACTTC
TRBV20-1,TRBD1,.,TRBJ2-7,CSARGDSLSYEQYF,TGCAGTGCTAGGGGGGACAGTCTCTCCTACGAGCAGTACTTC
TRBV18,.,few,TRBJ1-4,CASSPRADFNEKLFF,TGTGCCAGCTCACCACGGGCGGATTTTAATGAAAAACTGTTTTTT
TRBV27,.,.,TRBJ1-2,CASSEGNGYTF,TGTGCCAGCAGTGAGGGGAACGGCTACACCTTC
TRBV5-5,.,few,TRBJ2-7,CASGGNTYEQYF,TGTGCCAGCGGGGGCAACACCTACGAGCAGTACTTC
TRBV29-1,.,many,TRBJ1-1,CSVPGTVNTEAFF,TGCAGCGTTCCAGGGACGGTTAACACTGAAGCTTTCTTT
TRBV11-2,.,.,TRBJ2-5,CASSTSGIGKGATQYF,TGTGCCAGCAGCACAAGTGGGATAGGAAAAGGGGCGACCCAGTACTTC
TRBV27,.,.,TRBJ2-6,CASSLAVPGANVLTF,TGTGCCAGCAGTTTGGCGGTGCCTGGGGCCAACGTCCTGACTTTC
TRBV29-1,.,many,TRBJ2-1,CSGVITYNEQFF,TGCAGCGGGGTCATCACCTACAATGAGCAGTTCTTC
TRBV6-2/TRBV6-3,.,.,TRBJ2-7,CASSYPSSMDYEQYF,TGTGCCAGCAGTTACCCCTCTTCAATGGATTACGAGCAGTACTTC
TRBV28,TRBD2,few,TRBJ2-1,CASSSSGLIAYNEQFF,TGTGCCAGCAGTTCTAGCGGACTCATAGCCTACAATGAGCAGTTCTTC
TRBV20-1,.,many,TRBJ2-7,CSAPAGNEQYF,TGCAGTGCTCCTGCGGGAAACGAGCAGTACTTC
TRBV5-6,TRBD1,many,TRBJ2-7,CASSGWDRDTYEQYF,TGTGCCAGCAGCGGATGGGACAGGGATACCTACGAGCAGTACTTC
TRBV20-1,.,.,TRBJ2-3,CSAQRGTTRTDTQYF,TGCAGTGCCCAGAGGGGGACTACTCGCACAGATACGCAGTATTTT
TRBV27,.,.,TRBJ2-5,CASSLTGLTGQETQYF,TGTGCCAGCAGTTTAACAGGTCTGACGGGTCAAGAGACCCAGTACTTC
TRBV7-9,TRBD2,many,TRBJ2-1,CASSLTTAGESHNEQFF,TGTGCCAGCAGCTTAACAACGGCGGGAGAATCCCACAATGAGCAGTTCTTC
TRBV7-9,.,many,TRBJ2-3,CASSLEEPDTQYF,TGTGCCAGCAGCTTAGAGGAACCAGATACGCAGTATTTT
TRBV6-2/TRBV6-3,TRBD1,few,TRBJ2-7,CASRDPGQDYEQYF,TGTGCCAGCAGAGATCCGGGACAGGACTACGAGCAGTACTTC
TRBV24-1,.,.,TRBJ2-7,CATSGAYNEQYF,TGTGCCACCTCTGGGGCCTATAACGAGCAGTACTTC
TRBV12-3/TRBV12-4,.,.,TRBJ1-5,CASRWGYQPQHF,TGTGCCAGCAGATGGGGTTATCAGCCCCAGCATTTT
TRBV12-3/TRBV12-4,.,many,TRBJ1-6,CASGQQENNSPLHF,TGTGCCAGCGGTCAACAGGAGAATAATTCACCCCTCCACTTT
TRBV24-1,TRBD2,many,TRBJ2-3,CATSDLNSGRDTQYF,TGTGCCACCAGTGATTTGAATAGCGGGAGAGATACGCAGTATTTT
TRBV30,TRBD1,once,TRBJ2-7,CAWSRTGDEQYF,TGTGCCTGGTCCCGGACAGGGGACGAGCAGTACTTC
TRBV7-8,.,.,TRBJ2-5,CASSLLGSGSETQYF,TGTGCCAGCAGCCTCCTAGGGTCCGGATCGGAGACCCAGTACTTC